This TCR beta chain emerged from a study of blood T cell repertoires in COVID-19 (dated by TCRdb to the early 2020s). Concerning the study at large: Collaborator samples came from the United States, Italy and Spain and covered acute and convalescent phases of COVID-19. The material from the prospective study consisted of cDNA or gDNA derived from T cells, B-cell-depleted T cells, or PBMCs. Subjects who had been exposed to COVID-19, were actively infected with it, or had recovered from it provided the deeply sampled blood TCRbeta repertoires that made up the dataset. The repertoires were released in a freely available public database meant as a resource for research on the immune response to SARS-CoV-2. The samples were drawn from two sources: the first 160 participants of the ongoing ImmuneRACE study, and 1,200 or so subjects contributed by 6 global collaborators. Nearly every sample came with metadata listing a de-identified subject ID, COVID-19 status, age in years and sex. Where available, HLA class I and class II types were obtained from metadata supplied by the sample provider rather than from assay-based typing. Overall results and qualifications from the work: Clinical and demographic metadata were provided uncurated, with the amount varying by source and participant.

The immunoSEQ Assay, a bias-controlled multiplex PCR, was used to amplify TCRbeta CDR3 regions from genomic DNA. In the source study's methods: Within the assay, amplification of reference gene primers was used to estimate how many nucleated cells each sample contained. Sequence reads were collapsed and filtered to measure the absolute abundance of every unique TCRbeta CDR3 rearrangement. Productive Simpson clonality was computed per sample as the square root of Simpson's diversity index over productive rearrangements. The table was pulled from immuneACCESS by TCRdb, which kept in-frame rearrangements only. Such tables lose some clones; where checked, under half of the loss comes from unresolved V genes, and the rest has no known cause. V, J and clone size were drawn from that table, and D and trimming were deduced from the DNA. The sample table lists approximately 65,000 clones, over 75% of them with a count of one. The top ten hold 4.5% to 6% of the sample.

Whole blood was collected in K2EDTA tubes by collaborating institutions according to the institutions' own protocols. Collaborator samples were shipped for TCRbeta analysis as frozen whole blood, isolated PBMCs, or DNA extracted from either sample type. The table lists this clone with a few counts. Its target antigen remains unknown. Base qualities are not provided; no much larger clone lies one nucleotide away. From cysteine to phenylalanine, the CDR3 is 17 amino acids long. Here the CDR3 DNA is all that survives: 51 bases in frame from base 1. Relative to germline, V is missing 3 bases and J is missing 9 bases, with 13 bases of the junction outside any gene match. The germline V gene sets CDR1 to SGHDT and CDR2 to YYEEEE.

Recombination joined TRBV5-6 with TRBJ2-1, with 12 bases in between that match TRBD2. The TCR was taken from a human donor in a cohort sampled during active COVID-19. What was sequenced was peripheral blood. The CDR3 protein sequence reads: CASSWALTSGRIGEQFF. The nucleotide sequence is given as TGTGCCAGCAGCTGGGCACTGACTAGCGGGAGAATTGGTGAGCAGTTCTTC. With all but the CDR3 taken from the reference TRBV5-6 and TRBJ2-1 genes, the full variable domain is: DAGVTQSPTHLIKTRGQQVTLRCSPKSGHDTVSWYQQALGQGPQFIFQYYEEEERQRGNFPDRFSGHQFPNYSSELNVNALLLGDSALYLCASSWALTSGRIGEQFFGPGTRLTVL.